This entry describes one TCR beta chain. Here immunoSEQ multiplex PCR was the method, and the copy in TCRdb shows in-frame clones only, minus some. This table has some 2.4 million clones, approximately 93% appearing once. These data come from a study of shared clonotypes between healthy human individuals. There are 15 residues in the CDR3. V lost 5 bases to trimming and J lost 0 bases; unmatched junction nucleotides: 5. Germline V gene lookup returns CDR1 LGHNA and CDR2 YNFKEQ. This chain joins TRBV4-2 and TRBJ1-1; 8 bases agree with TRBD1. This receptor was obtained from a man aged 18 to 29 in good health. Some clones in this sample may be carry-over from other donors' samples. The sequencing input was naive CD4+ T cells from PBMCs. Subset given: CD45RA+ positively selected. CDR3 sequence: CASSFRTGLNTEAFF. In nucleotides, the CDR3 is TGTGCCAGCAGCTTCCGGACAGGGTTGAACACTGAAGCTTTCTTT.